This TCR beta chain originates from a study of CD8 T cells in ankylosing spondylitis. Study-level results: What seemed typical of ankylosing spondylitis blood was a TCR beta motif built from 8 or 9 highly homologous variants.

MiXCR, run by TCRdb on the 5' RACE reads, gives a single entry per CDR3 protein. The sample lists fewer than 500,000 distinct CDR3 sequences; about 22% were seen once. In this sample, this clonotype turned up a few times. The antigen remains unidentified. This CDR3 is built from 18 residues. CDR1 is LGHNA and CDR2 is YSLEER in the germline V gene. J gave up 0 bases and V 1 base, and 9 bases lay outside the gene matches. This chain links TRBV4-3 with TRBJ2-3; 8 nucleotides align to TRBD2. The receptor was derived from a male donor with ankylosing spondylitis. Sequences were obtained from blood, either unsorted or a sorted T cell fraction (not recorded which). The CDR3 nucleotides are TGCGCCAGCAGCCAAGGAGTGGGGACTAGTCAAAGCACAGATACGCAGTATTTT. This encodes CASSQGVGTSQSTDTQYF.